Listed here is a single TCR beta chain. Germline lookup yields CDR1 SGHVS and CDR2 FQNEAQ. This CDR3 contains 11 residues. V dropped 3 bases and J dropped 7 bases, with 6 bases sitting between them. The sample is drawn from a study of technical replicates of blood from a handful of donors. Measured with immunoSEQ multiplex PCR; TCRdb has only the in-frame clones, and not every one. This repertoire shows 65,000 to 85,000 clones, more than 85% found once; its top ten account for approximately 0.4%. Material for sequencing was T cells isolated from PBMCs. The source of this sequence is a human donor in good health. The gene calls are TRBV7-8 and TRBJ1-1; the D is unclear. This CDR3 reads CASSLELEAFF. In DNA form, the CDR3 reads TGTGCCAGCAGCTTGGAGCTTGAAGCTTTCTTT.